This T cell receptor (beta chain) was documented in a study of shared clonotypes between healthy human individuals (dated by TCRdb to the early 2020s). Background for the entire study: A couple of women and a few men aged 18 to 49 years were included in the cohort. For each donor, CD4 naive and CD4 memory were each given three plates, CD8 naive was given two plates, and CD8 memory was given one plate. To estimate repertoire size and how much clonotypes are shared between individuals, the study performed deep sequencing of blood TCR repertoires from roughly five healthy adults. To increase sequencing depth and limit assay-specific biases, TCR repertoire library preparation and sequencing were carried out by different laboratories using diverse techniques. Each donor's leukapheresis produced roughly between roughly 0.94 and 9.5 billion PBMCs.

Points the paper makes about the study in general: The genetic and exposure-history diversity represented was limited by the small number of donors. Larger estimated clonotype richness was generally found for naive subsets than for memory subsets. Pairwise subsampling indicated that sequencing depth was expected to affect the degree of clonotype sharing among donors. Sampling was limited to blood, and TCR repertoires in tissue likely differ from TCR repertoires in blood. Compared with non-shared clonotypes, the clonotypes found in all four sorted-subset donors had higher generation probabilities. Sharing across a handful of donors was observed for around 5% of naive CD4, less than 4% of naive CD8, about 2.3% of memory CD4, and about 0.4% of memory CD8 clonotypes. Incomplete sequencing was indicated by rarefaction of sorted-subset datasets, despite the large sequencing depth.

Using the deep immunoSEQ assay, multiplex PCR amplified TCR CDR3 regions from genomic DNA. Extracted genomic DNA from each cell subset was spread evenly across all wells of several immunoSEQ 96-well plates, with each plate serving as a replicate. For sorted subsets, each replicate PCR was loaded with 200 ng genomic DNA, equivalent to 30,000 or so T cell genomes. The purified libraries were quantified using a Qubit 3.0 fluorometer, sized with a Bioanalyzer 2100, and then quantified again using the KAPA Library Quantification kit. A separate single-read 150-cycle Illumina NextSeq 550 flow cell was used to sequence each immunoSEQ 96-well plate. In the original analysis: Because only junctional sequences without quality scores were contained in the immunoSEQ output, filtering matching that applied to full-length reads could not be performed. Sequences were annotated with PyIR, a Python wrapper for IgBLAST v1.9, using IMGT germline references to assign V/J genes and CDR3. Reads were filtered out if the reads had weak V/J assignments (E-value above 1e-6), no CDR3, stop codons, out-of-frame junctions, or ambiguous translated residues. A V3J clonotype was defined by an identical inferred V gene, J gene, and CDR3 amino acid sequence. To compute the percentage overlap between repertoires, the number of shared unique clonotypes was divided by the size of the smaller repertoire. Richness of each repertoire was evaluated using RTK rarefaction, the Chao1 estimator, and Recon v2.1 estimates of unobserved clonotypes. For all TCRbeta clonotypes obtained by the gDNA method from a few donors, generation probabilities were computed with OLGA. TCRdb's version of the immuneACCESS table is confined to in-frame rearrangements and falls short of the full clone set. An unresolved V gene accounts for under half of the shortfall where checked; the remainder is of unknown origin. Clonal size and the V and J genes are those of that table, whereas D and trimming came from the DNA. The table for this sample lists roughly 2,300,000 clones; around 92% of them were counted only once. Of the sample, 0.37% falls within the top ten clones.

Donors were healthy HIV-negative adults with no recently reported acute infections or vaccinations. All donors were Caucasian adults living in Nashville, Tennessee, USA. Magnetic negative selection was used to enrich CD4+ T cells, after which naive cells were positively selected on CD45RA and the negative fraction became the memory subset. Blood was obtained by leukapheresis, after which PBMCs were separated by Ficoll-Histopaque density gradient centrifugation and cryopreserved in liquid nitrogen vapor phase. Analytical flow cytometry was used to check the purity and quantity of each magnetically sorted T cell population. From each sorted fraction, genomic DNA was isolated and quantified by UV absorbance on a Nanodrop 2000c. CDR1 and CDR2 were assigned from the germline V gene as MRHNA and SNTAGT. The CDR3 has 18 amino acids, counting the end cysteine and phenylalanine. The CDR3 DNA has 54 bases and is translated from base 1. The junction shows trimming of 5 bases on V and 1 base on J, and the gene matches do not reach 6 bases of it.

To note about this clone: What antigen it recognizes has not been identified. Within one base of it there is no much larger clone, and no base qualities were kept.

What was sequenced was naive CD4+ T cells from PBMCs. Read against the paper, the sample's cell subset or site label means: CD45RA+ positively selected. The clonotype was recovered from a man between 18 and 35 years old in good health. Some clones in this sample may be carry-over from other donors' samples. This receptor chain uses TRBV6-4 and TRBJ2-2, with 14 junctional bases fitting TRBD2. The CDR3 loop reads CASSRTSGRNWNTGELFF. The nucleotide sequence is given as TGTGCCAGCAGTCGGACTAGCGGGAGGAACTGGAACACCGGGGAGCTGTTTTTT.